This T cell receptor (beta chain) stems from a study of Graves' ophthalmopathy and Graves' hyperthyroidism. The CDR3 is made up of 13 amino acids. Per the germline V gene, CDR1 is SEHNR and CDR2 is FQNEAQ (reference sequence). With 5 bases removed from V and 4 bases from J, the gap between germline ends came to 11 bases. Amplification from RNA transcripts yielded the TCR beta CDR3 regions. RT-PCR with HTBI primers came first, then second-round multiplex PCR. In TCRdb, the multiplex PCR reads were re-called with MiXCR into one record per CDR3 protein. The data contain about 380,000 distinct CDR3 sequences, 15% of them singletons. Findings and caveats of the study: The model flagged ophthalmopathy progression at 65% to 71% sensitivity and 72% to 85% specificity. Classification of ophthalmopathy versus stable hyperthyroidism by a 13-signature model yielded around 90% sensitivity and roughly 81% specificity.

Hyperthyroidism was new, under 2 months, in patients aged 18 to 65. This clonotype has ten or more counts. Its antigen is as yet unknown. The genes are TRBV7-9 and TRBJ1-1; D unresolved. Specimen: peripheral blood. The TCR comes from a woman under 30 with stable Graves' hyperthyroidism. CDR3 region: CASSPRVRTEAFF. Written as DNA, the CDR3 is TGTGCCAGCAGCCCACGGGTTCGCACTGAAGCTTTCTTT.